Each of the 12 T cell receptor beta chains below was sequenced from the same sample in a study of blood T cell repertoires in COVID-19. Sequenced by immunoSEQ multiplex PCR; TCRdb stores in-frame clones only, minus some. The table lists fewer than 350,000 clones, 85% of them singletons. The specimen was PBMCs or T cells enriched from blood (not recorded which). The receptors derive from a woman between 25 and 40 years old who had been exposed to COVID-19.

The chain is built from TRBV4-3 and TRBJ2-4; 9 nucleotides align to TRBD1. Unmatched junction bases numbered 13, after V lost 1 base and J lost 6 bases. The CDR3 is 18 amino acids. Per the germline V gene, CDR1 is LGHNA and CDR2 is YSLEER. The CDR3 loop reads CASSQVRSRTGVTNIQYF. Here the CDR3 DNA reads TGCGCCAGCAGCCAAGTTCGGTCCCGGACAGGGGTAACAAACATTCAGTACTTC.

This clone was detected a few times. This chain joins TRBV25-1 and TRBJ1-6; TRBD1 matches 8 bases. This CDR3 has 15 residues. V lost 7 bases and J lost 0; bases outside the gene matches: 2. Germline V CDR1 and CDR2: MGHDK, SYGVNS. CDR3 coding DNA: TGTGCCAGCACTACAGGGGGCTCCTATAATTCACCCCTCCACTTT. Translated: CASTTGGSYNSPLHF.

V gene TRBV5-6 combines with J gene TRBJ1-4; 10 nucleotides agree with TRBD1. This CDR3 spans 14 amino acids. Looked up from germline, CDR1 is SGHDT and CDR2 is YYEEEE. V was pared by 4 bases and J by 8 bases, with 5 bases of the junction left unmatched. The CDR3 nucleotides read TGTGCCAGCAGCCACGGACAGGGGGGCGAAAAACTGTTTTTT. Translation gives CASSHGQGGEKLFF.

The chain carries TRBV9 and TRBJ1-2; 8 nucleotides line up with TRBD1. The CDR3 extends over 14 amino acids. The V and J ends lost 4 bases and 3 bases, in that order; junction bases with no gene match: 5. Per the germline V gene, CDR1 is SGDLS and CDR2 is YYNGEE. CDR3: CASSSQGADYGYTF. The DNA for the CDR3 is TGTGCCAGCAGCTCGCAGGGGGCGGACTATGGCTACACCTTC. The full variable domain, in which reference TRBV9 and TRBJ1-2 provide the parts outside the CDR3, is DSGVTQTPKHLITATGQRVTLRCSPRSGDLSVYWYQQSLDQGLQFLIQYYNGEERAKGNILERFSAQQFPDLHSELNLSSLELGDSALYFCASSSQGADYGYTFGSGTRLTVV.

The chain links TRBV6-5 to TRBJ2-1; 7 nucleotides align to TRBD2. Trimming removed 6 bases from V and 1 base from J; junction bases left unmatched: 3. The CDR3 is made up of 14 amino acids. Germline V lookup: CDR1 MNHEY, CDR2 SVGAGI. CDR3 loop: CASRLAGSYNEQFF. CDR3 nucleotides: TGTGCCAGCAGGTTAGCGGGTTCCTACAATGAGCAGTTCTTC.

The chain uses TRBV6-6 and TRBJ2-6; maybe TRBD2 (5 bases). V gave up 7 bases and J gave up 0 bases, with 7 bases separating them. This CDR3 has 14 amino acids. The germline V gene has CDR1 MNHNY and CDR2 SVGAGI (reference sequence). CDR3 DNA sequence: TGTGCCAGCACAGACTACTCTGGGGCCAACGTCCTGACTTTC. Translation: CASTDYSGANVLTF.

V and J are TRBV5-4 and TRBJ1-3; a weak D match, TRBD1 (6 bases). The germline CDR1 and CDR2 sequences are SGHNT and YYREEE (reference sequence). V gave up 4 bases and J gave up 0 bases, with 11 bases separating them. The CDR3 extends over 15 amino acids. The DNA of the CDR3 is TGTGCCAGCAGCCCAAGGGGGGGCTCTGGAAACACCATATATTTT. Its translation is CASSPRGGSGNTIYF.

The sample holds one count of this clone. This rearrangement joins TRBV7-2 to TRBJ1-5, with D tentatively TRBD1 (6 bases). This CDR3 has 16 residues. Germline CDR1 and CDR2: SGHTA and FQGNSA. V was shortened by 2 bases and J by 1 base, with 12 bases between the two germline ends. The CDR3 sequence is CASSLYQGISNQPQHF. The CDR3 DNA reads TGTGCCAGCAGCTTATATCAGGGGATCAGCAATCAGCCCCAGCATTTT.

V and J are TRBV5-1 and TRBJ2-5; weak D call: TRBD1 (6 bases). Trimming took off 4 bases at V and 4 bases at J, with 17 bases between the two ends. In germline, CDR1 is SGHRS, CDR2 YFSETQ. The CDR3 length is 15 residues. The CDR3 DNA reads TGCGCCAGCAGCACGCTACAGGGTAGAGGAGAGACCCAGTACTTC. Residues: CASSTLQGRGETQYF.

The chain uses TRBV5-1 and TRBJ1-3; a weak D match, TRBD1 (5 bases). V lost 5 bases, J lost 2 bases, and 8 bases lay in between. From germline, CDR1 is SGHRS and CDR2 YFSETQ. The CDR3 loop spans 13 amino acids. The CDR3 region has the DNA TGCGCCAGCAGTGGCAGGGCTGGAAACACCATATATTTT. Translated: CASSGRAGNTIYF.

This sequence joins TRBV5-1 and TRBJ1-1; D remains unclear. The germline V gene has CDR1 SGHRS and CDR2 YFSETQ. The CDR3 has 13 amino acids. Trimming left V 4 bases short and J 6 bases short, with 13 bases between. CDR3 sequence reads: CASSHESGSEAFF. CDR3 sequence (DNA): TGCGCCAGCAGCCACGAGAGCGGGTCTGAAGCTTTCTTT.

In this sample, this clone turned up a few times. The CDR3 protein is CAWNLGRFGEKLFF. In DNA, the CDR3 is TGTGCCTGGAATCTGGGGCGATTTGGTGAAAAACTGTTTTTT. This chain joins TRBV30 and TRBJ1-4; TRBD1 is a possible D gene (5 bases). There are 14 residues in the CDR3. From germline, CDR1 is GTSNPN and CDR2 SVGIG (reference sequence). V lost 4 bases, J lost 7 bases, and 16 bases lay in between.